This passage covers 10 T cell receptor beta chains from one sample sequenced in a study of tumor-infiltrating lymphocytes in primary liver carcinoma. Co-extracted RNA and DNA came from approximately 20-30 mg of unsorted bulk tissue. With a constant-region primer, TCR beta cDNA was made from around 530 ng of total RNA. Researchers made the TCR beta libraries by running three nested multiplex PCR rounds with slightly modified ARM-PCR. TRBV1-TRBV30 forward primers and a C-beta reverse primer were used in the first two PCR rounds, which each ran for nine to ten cycles. TCRdb recomputed calls from the multiplex PCR reads with MiXCR, one row per CDR3 protein. Of about 74,000 distinct CDR3 sequences listed, 55% to 75% are singletons. Material for sequencing was liver tumor tissue from sampling region 4. Subset reported: tumor region T4, right-lateral pole. The receptors stem from a man in his forties with primary liver carcinoma and hepatitis B virus infection.

Details on this clonotype: This may be a read error, as it is one base from a much larger clone. The chain joins TRBV28 to TRBJ2-7, with D perhaps matching TRBD2 (5 bases). Germline lookup yields CDR1 MDHEN and CDR2 SYDVKM. This CDR3 comprises 12 residues. CDR3 residues: CASSQLGQEQNF. CDR3 sequence (DNA): TGTGCCAGCAGTCAACTAGGTCAGGAGCAGAACTTC.

This clonotype was seen once. The rearrangement uses TRBV20-1 and TRBJ1-1; D is undetermined. With 6 bases removed from V and 1 base from J, the gap between germline ends came to 12 bases. There are 13 residues in the CDR3. Germline V gene sequence: CDR1 DFQATT, CDR2 SNEGSKA (reference sequence). CDR3 nucleotide sequence: TGCAGTGCCTGCCTGTCGGCGAACACTGAAGCTTTCTTT. This encodes CSACLSANTEAFF.

A remark on this clonotype: Its ends do not fully match the called genes, so a read error is possible. The chain's CDR3 is CVSSLQGAPSPLHF. The CDR3 DNA reads TGTGTCAGCAGCTTACAGGGGGCGCCTTCACCCCTCCACTTT. The gene calls are TRBV11-2 and TRBJ1-6, with TRBD1 matching over 9 bases. The germline V gene encodes CDR1 SGHAT and CDR2 FQNNGV. The CDR3 is made up of 14 amino acids.

The rearrangement links TRBV11-1 to TRBJ2-3; TRBD2 might be the D (5 bases). From germline, CDR1 is SGHAT and CDR2 FQDESV (reference sequence). The V end was cut by 10 bases, the J end by 6 bases, with 17 bases between. The CDR3 covers 13 residues. DNA of the CDR3: TGTGCCAACTCGTGGCGAGGGCAGGATACGCAGTATTTT. It specifies CANSWRGQDTQYF.

J is TRBJ2-2 and V is TRBV29-1, with TRBD1 matching 7 bases. V shed 7 bases, J shed 0 bases, and the junction held 14 bases outside the gene matches. Per germline, CDR1 SQVTM and CDR2 ANQGSEA. The CDR3 consists of 17 residues. The CDR3: CSALGLPGTANTGELFF. In DNA form, the CDR3 reads TGCAGCGCCCTTGGCCTCCCCGGGACAGCGAACACCGGGGAGCTGTTTTTT.

This clonotype has ten or more counts. This chain links TRBV7-9 with TRBJ1-1; D is unresolved. Per the germline V gene, CDR1 is SEHNR and CDR2 is FQNEAQ (reference sequence). This CDR3 is built from 13 residues. V lost 5 bases and J 7 bases, leaving 14 bases between the germline ends. The CDR3 loop reads CASSLVGGDEAFF. CDR3 DNA sequence: TGTGCCAGCAGCCTCGTCGGCGGGGATGAAGCTTTCTTT.

As concerns this clonotype: The CDR3 carries no conserved terminal phenylalanine or tryptophan, so it likely arises from a read error. The J gene is TRBJ2-5, the V gene TRBV11-2; TRBD2 might be the D (6 bases). The CDR3 extends over 16 amino acids. Germline CDR1 reads SGHAT; CDR2 reads FQNNGV. CDR3 nucleotides: TGTGCCAGCAGATCTCGGGACTCGGCCCACCAGGAGATCCAGTACTTA. This codes for CASRSRDSAHQEIQYL.

Points on this clonotype: A read error may produce the germline difference seen at one junction end. The rearrangement joins TRBV29-1 to TRBJ1-2; no firm D call. The CDR3 totals 13 residues. The germline V gene encodes CDR1 SQVTM and CDR2 ANQGSEA. CDR3 coding DNA: TGCAGTGTTGTGCAAGCTACTAACTATGGCTACACCTTC. This sequence encodes CSVVQATNYGYTF.

Regarding this clonotype: The CDR3 end shows no conserved phenylalanine or tryptophan, and so a read error is likely. The chain has TRBV11-1 and TRBJ1-1; maybe TRBD1 (5 bases). In germline, CDR1 is SGHAT, CDR2 FQDESV (reference sequence). CDR3 length: 13 residues. The CDR3: CTSSITGNTEAFI. The CDR3 coding sequence is TGCACCAGCAGCATCACAGGGAACACTGAAGCTTTCATT.

The chain carries TRBV6-5 and TRBJ1-4; D call uncertain. The CDR3 runs 17 residues. Germline V gene lookup returns CDR1 MNHEY and CDR2 SVGAGI. V lost 4 bases and J 0 bases, leaving 15 bases between the germline ends. For the CDR3, the DNA is TGTGCCAGCAGTTTTGAGACATGGGCGACAACTAATGAAAAACTGTTTTTT. As protein: CASSFETWATTNEKLFF.